What follows are 24 T cell receptor beta chains derived from one specimen sequenced in a study of cytomegalovirus exposure and HLA in healthy donors. The PCR used 60 Vbeta and 13 Jbeta primers. Sequenced by immunoSEQ multiplex PCR; TCRdb stores in-frame clones only, minus some. The sample includes 80,000 or so clones, about 60% seen only once; the top ten take approximately 5.7%. Sequencing input: PBMCs. The receptors were sampled from a man aged 30 to 45 in good health and CMV-seropositive.

This chain joins TRBV9 and TRBJ2-3; D possibly corresponds to TRBD1 (6 bases). The CDR3 has 15 residues. V was cut by 1 base and J by 5 bases, with 14 bases left in between. Germline loops: CDR1 SGDLS, CDR2 YYNGEE. CDR3 region: CASSVSGADLDTQYF. In nucleotides, the CDR3 is TGTGCCAGCAGCGTATCAGGGGCAGATTTAGATACGCAGTATTTT.

A note on this clone: This sample also contains other DNA sequences that code for the same CDR3. J is TRBJ2-3 and V is TRBV28, with a weak D call TRBD2 (6 bases). The V gene lost 3 bases and the J gene lost 2 bases, with 18 bases spanning the gap. CDR3 length: 17 amino acids. Germline CDR1 and CDR2: MDHEN and SYDVKM. The DNA of the CDR3 is TGTGCCAGCAGTTTTTCGGGACTGGCGGGGAACACAGATACGCAGTATTTT. Its translation: CASSFSGLAGNTDTQYF.

Points on this clone: Its ends do not fully match the called genes, so a read error is possible. Other nucleotide sequences from this sample produce the same CDR3. V usage is TRBV29-1 and J usage is TRBJ2-5, with 12 bases fitting TRBD2. The CDR3 consists of 15 residues. From germline, CDR1 is SQVTM and CDR2 ANQGSEA. The DNA for the CDR3 is TGCAGTGTTGAACGACTAGCGGGAGAAATGCAGACCCAGTACTTC. It translates to CSVERLAGEMQTQYF.

The chain links TRBV28 to TRBJ2-3; the D is unclear. Germline V gene lookup returns CDR1 MDHEN and CDR2 SYDVKM. V lost 7 bases and J 6 bases, leaving 14 bases between the germline ends. The CDR3 length is 13 residues. The CDR3 region has the DNA TGTGCCAGCACTATCAACCAGAGGGATACGCAGTATTTT. Translation: CASTINQRDTQYF.

The CDR3 loop reads CASSSGRAGTEAFF. The CDR3 region has the DNA TGCGCCAGCAGCTCGGGTCGTGCGGGCACTGAAGCTTTCTTT. The chain has TRBV4-1 and TRBJ1-1; D unresolved. The ends were cut back, 5 bases at V and 4 bases at J, with 14 bases in the middle. From germline, CDR1 is MGHRA and CDR2 YSYEKL. CDR3 length: 14 amino acids.

This clone was picked up a small number of times. The CDR3 is CASSQGAFTGELFF. The CDR3 coding sequence is TGCGCCAGCAGCCAAGGGGCTTTTACCGGGGAGCTGTTTTTT. The chain employs TRBV4-3 and TRBJ2-2, with no clear D. Germline CDR1 reads LGHNA; CDR2 reads YSLEER. Trimming cost V 1 base and J 5 bases, with 8 bases left between them. There are 14 residues in the CDR3.

V and J are TRBV11-1 and TRBJ2-1, with no clear D. Trimming removed 5 bases from V and 7 bases from J, with 6 bases in between. The CDR3 has 11 residues. Germline CDR1 reads SGHAT; CDR2 reads FQDESV (reference sequence). The chain's CDR3 is CASSLENEQFF. The CDR3 bases are TGTGCCAGCAGCCTGGAGAATGAGCAGTTCTTC.

This chain uses TRBV5-4 with TRBJ2-4, with D perhaps TRBD2 (6 bases). This CDR3 spans 16 amino acids. Germline assignment: CDR1 SGHNT and CDR2 YYREEE (reference sequence). Trimming removed 1 base at V and 3 bases at J, with 14 bases between. The CDR3 sequence is CASSLIGKEGKNIQYF. CDR3 nucleotides: TGTGCCAGCAGCTTGATAGGGAAGGAGGGCAAAAACATTCAGTACTTC.

This clone has a handful of counts. The V and J genes are TRBV28 and TRBJ1-4, with TRBD1 matching over 7 bases. The CDR3 has 16 residues. Trimming removed 4 bases from V and 8 bases from J; junction bases left unmatched: 13. Germline V gene data show CDR1 as MDHEN and CDR2 as SYDVKM. CDR3 in DNA: TGTGCCAGCAGTTCCCCCTTCGACAGGGTCGGAGAAAAACTGTTTTTT. Translating it yields CASSSPFDRVGEKLFF.

This chain joins TRBV5-6 and TRBJ2-7; D uncertain. CDR3 length: 14 amino acids. Germline V lookup: CDR1 SGHDT, CDR2 YYEEEE. V shed 4 bases and J shed 0 bases, with 11 bases lying between them. CDR3 nucleotides: TGTGCCAGCAGCACACCAGGTAACTCCTACGAGCAGTACTTC. This encodes CASSTPGNSYEQYF.

The chain links TRBV2 to TRBJ2-1; 9 nucleotides match TRBD2. This CDR3 spans 15 amino acids. Germline lookup yields CDR1 SNHLY and CDR2 FYNNEI. Trimming cost V 6 bases and J 4 bases; bases outside gene matches: 7. CDR3 nucleotide sequence: TGTGCCAGCAGCCCCTCCGCGGGGGGGTACAATGAGCAGTTCTTC. It translates to CASSPSAGGYNEQFF.

The rearrangement joins TRBV29-1 to TRBJ2-1; 7 bases fit TRBD1. The V and J ends lost 4 bases and 5 bases, in that order; junction bases with no gene match: 8. Per germline, CDR1 SQVTM and CDR2 ANQGSEA. This CDR3 has 14 residues. CDR3 residues: CSVGLGGRNNEQFF. CDR3 sequence (DNA): TGCAGCGTTGGTTTAGGGGGCAGGAACAATGAGCAGTTCTTC.

V and J are TRBV7-9 and TRBJ2-5, with D maybe TRBD2 (6 bases). Germline V gives CDR1 SEHNR, CDR2 FQNEAQ (reference sequence). The CDR3 sequence is 14 residues long. The V and J ends lost 6 bases and 2 bases respectively, with 13 bases between them. The CDR3 here is CASSLGTPQETQYF. For the CDR3, the DNA is TGTGCCAGCAGTCTCGGGACTCCTCAAGAGACCCAGTACTTC.

This clone has a handful of counts. The V call is TRBV5-6, the J call TRBJ1-3; D is ambiguous. CDR1 and CDR2 (germline): SGHDT, YYEEEE. The CDR3 spans 13 residues. Deletions cut 1 base from V and 4 bases from J, with 6 bases between. The CDR3 protein is CASSLREGNTIYF. DNA for the CDR3: TGTGCCAGCAGCTTGCGGGAGGGAAACACCATATATTTT.

This clone was found a few times. The chain has TRBV6-1 and TRBJ1-2, with D unclear. The CDR3 consists of 15 residues. The germline V gene has CDR1 MNHNS and CDR2 SASEGT. V was pared by 8 bases and J by 0 bases, with 16 bases between. The CDR3 DNA sequence: TGTGCCAGCTCCGAGGCACTTCAAGCTAACTATGGCTACACCTTC. It is translated as CASSEALQANYGYTF.

This clone was detected only a few times. The chain combines TRBV2 with TRBJ1-4; D gene ambiguous. V lost 6 bases to trimming and J lost 0 bases, with 8 bases between them. CDR1 and CDR2 (germline): SNHLY, FYNNEI. CDR3 length: 14 amino acids. CDR3 in DNA: TGTGCCAGCAGCTTTGGAGCAACTAATGAAAAACTGTTTTTT. As protein: CASSFGATNEKLFF.

The chain recombines TRBV11-2 with TRBJ1-2; 8 bases fit TRBD1. The CDR3 contains 15 residues. The germline gives CDR1 SGHAT, CDR2 FQNNGV. V lost 2 bases to trimming and J lost 4 bases; unmatched junction nucleotides: 6. The CDR3 sequence is CASSLNQGAIYGYTF. In DNA form, the CDR3 reads TGTGCCAGCAGCTTAAATCAGGGGGCAATCTATGGCTACACCTTC. Full variable domain (outside the CDR3, taken from reference TRBV11-2 and TRBJ1-2): EAGVAQSPRYKIIEKRQSVAFWCNPISGHATLYWYQQILGQGPKLLIQFQNNGVVDDSQLPKDRFSAERLKGVDSTLKIQPAKLEDSAVYLCASSLNQGAIYGYTFGSGTRLTVV.

This chain connects TRBV4-1 to TRBJ2-7; D is ambiguous. With 0 bases removed from V and 5 bases from J, the gap between germline ends came to 20 bases. This CDR3 contains 17 residues. Germline lookup yields CDR1 MGHRA and CDR2 YSYEKL. The CDR3, as DNA: TGCGCCAGCAGCCAAGATAGAAGGCACCCAAAGCAGGACGAGCAGTACTTC. This translates into CASSQDRRHPKQDEQYF.

This rearrangement joins TRBV6-5 to TRBJ1-1; the D gene is possibly TRBD1 (6 bases). CDR3 size: 13 residues. Germline CDR1 MNHEY, CDR2 SVGAGI. With 8 bases removed from V and 3 bases from J, the gap between germline ends came to 13 bases. The CDR3 here is CASRKQGYTEAFF. The CDR3 coding sequence is TGTGCCAGCCGAAAACAGGGTTACACTGAAGCTTTCTTT.

The V gene is TRBV7-2, the J gene TRBJ1-5, with D unresolved. Trimming removed 1 base at V and 0 bases at J, with 7 bases between. The CDR3 has 15 amino acids. Germline CDR1 is SGHTA and CDR2 is FQGNSA. CDR3 sequence: CASSLVQNSNQPQHF. The CDR3 region has the DNA TGTGCCAGCAGCTTAGTGCAGAATAGCAATCAGCCCCAGCATTTT.

The CDR3 region is CASSRDREAYGYTF. The CDR3 nucleotides are TGTGCCAGCAGCCGGGACAGGGAGGCCTATGGCTACACCTTC. The chain uses TRBV11-3 and TRBJ1-2; the match to TRBD1 covers 9 bases. The germline V gene encodes CDR1 SGHNT and CDR2 YENEEA. The length of the CDR3 is 14 residues. Trimming at V came to 5 bases and at J to 4 bases, leaving 5 bases not matched to a gene.

In its sample, this clone was seen a few times. The rearrangement joins TRBV4-1 to TRBJ1-1; 8 bases map to TRBD1. Germline CDR1 reads MGHRA; CDR2 reads YSYEKL. V shed 3 bases, J shed 8 bases, and the junction held 2 bases outside the gene matches. CDR3 length: 12 amino acids. In DNA form, the CDR3 reads TGCGCCAGCAGCCAGGGGGACAGGGAAGCTTTCTTT. This translates into CASSQGDREAFF.

The chain uses TRBV7-6 and TRBJ2-2, with 10 bases that match TRBD1. V lost 6 bases and J lost 7; bases outside the gene matches: 5. Germline V gene sequence: CDR1 SGHVS, CDR2 FNYEAQ. The CDR3 is 14 amino acids. The CDR3 region is CASRRDRGVGELFF. CDR3 DNA: TGTGCCAGCAGGCGGGACAGGGGTGTCGGGGAGCTGTTTTTT.

The chain carries TRBV6-5 and TRBJ1-1, with D tentatively TRBD1 (5 bases). The germline V and J ends were trimmed by 1 base and 7 bases, with 10 bases remaining between them. The CDR3 consists of 13 residues. Germline V lookup: CDR1 MNHEY, CDR2 SVGAGI. The CDR3, as DNA: TGTGCCAGCAGTTACTTAACAGGATTTGAAGCTTTCTTT. Amino acids: CASSYLTGFEAFF.